The 15 T cell receptor beta chains below all came from one sample that was sequenced in a study of T cell repertoires in cytomegalovirus infection (dated by TCRdb to about 2019). Their antigen targets remain unknown. The label giving this sample's treatment or condition can be read as: in vitro stimulation with specific CMV peptide epitopes to enrich CMV-specific T cells. Data came from an Illumina HiSeq 1500. In-frame beta chains were kept once TCRdb had trimmed the public reads at Q25 with fastp and called clones with MiXCR. Duplicate CDR3 protein sequences are folded into a single record with the most common DNA and genes. The sample table shows 230,000 or so distinct CDR3 sequences, and approximately 40% are seen once. Of the sample, around 64% is held by the ten largest clones. Sequencing used CD8+ T cells from cultured PBMCs, obtained from culture after CMV antigen stimulation. The receptors here all came from a human donor in good health (CMV status not recorded). Some clones in this sample may be carry-over from other donors' samples.

This rearrangement joins TRBV7-9 to TRBJ1-2; 9 bases agree with TRBD1. The ends lost 4 bases at V and 3 bases at J; junction bases unmatched: 15. The germline V gene encodes CDR1 SEHNR and CDR2 FQNEAQ (reference sequence). The CDR3 is made up of 18 amino acids. Here the CDR3 DNA reads TGTGCCAGCAGCTCCCCAAGGACAGGGGTCGCCCTAGACTATGGCTACACCTTC. It yields the protein CASSSPRTGVALDYGYTF.

The rearrangement links TRBV30 to TRBJ2-7; D gene unclear. V was clipped by 0 bases and J by 2 bases, with 8 bases between them. The CDR3 has 13 residues. Germline CDR1 and CDR2: GTSNPN and SVGIG (reference sequence). CDR3 nucleotide sequence: TGTGCCTGGAGTGTTGGTGGTCCCTACGAGCAGTACTTC. Amino acid sequence: CAWSVGGPYEQYF.

The chain couples TRBV12-3 or TRBV12-4 to TRBJ2-3; 10 bases match TRBD2. V trimming: 6 bases; J trimming: 3 bases; junction bases outside the gene matches: 6. The CDR3 totals 15 residues. The CDR3 DNA sequence: TGTGCCAGCAGATCCAGCGGGAGGGCGACAGATACGCAGTATTTT. Protein sequence: CASRSSGRATDTQYF.

This clonotype has only a few counts. The rearrangement joins TRBV2 to TRBJ2-1; 7 bases line up with TRBD2. This CDR3 is 15 amino acids long. Germline V gene lookup returns CDR1 SNHLY and CDR2 FYNNEI. The V and J ends lost 6 bases and 6 bases, in that order; junction bases with no gene match: 11. The CDR3 nucleotides read TGTGCCAGCAGACCTGATAGCGGGCGACCCAATGAGCAGTTCTTC. Translated: CASRPDSGRPNEQFF.

This chain links TRBV4-2 with TRBJ2-7, with 7 bases identical to TRBD1. Germline loops: CDR1 LGHNA, CDR2 YNFKEQ. There are 15 residues in the CDR3. Trimming cost V 0 bases and J 5 bases; bases outside gene matches: 7. The CDR3 DNA reads TGTGCCAGCAGCCAAGATGCCCAGGGGGTCAACGAGCAGTACTTC. Its protein product is CASSQDAQGVNEQYF.

With respect to this clonotype: Its ends do not fully match the called genes, so a read error is possible. CDR3 nucleotide sequence: TGTGCCAGCAGTCCCGGGAAGGGGGCCTATGGTTACACCTTC. This gives the protein CASSPGKGAYGYTF. The chain joins TRBV14 to TRBJ1-2, with TRBD1 matching over 7 bases. CDR3 length equals 14 residues. Germline V gene sequence: CDR1 SGHDN, CDR2 FVKESK.

This clonotype came up a few times. V gene TRBV20-1 combines with J gene TRBJ2-7, with D uncertain. Trimming took 5 bases from V and 4 from J, leaving 15 bases between them. Looked up from germline, CDR1 is DFQATT and CDR2 is SNEGSKA (reference sequence). The CDR3 sequence is 13 residues long. The chain's CDR3 is CSAGPWTEYEQYF. CDR3 sequence (DNA): TGCAGTGCTGGACCCTGGACCGAATACGAGCAGTACTTC.

The chain recombines TRBV12-3 or TRBV12-4 with TRBJ2-3, with D hard to call. The CDR3 totals 12 residues. V was trimmed by 4 bases and J by 2 bases, leaving 4 bases between them. Here the CDR3 DNA reads TGTGCCAGCAGTTGGGACACAGATACGCAGTATTTT. It specifies CASSWDTDTQYF.

Turning to this clonotype: A junction boundary mismatches the germline segment, possibly from a read error. The chain employs TRBV7-9 and TRBJ1-1, with 11 positions matching TRBD1. The CDR3 is 15 residues long. From germline, CDR1 is SEHNR and CDR2 FQNEAQ (reference sequence). The CDR3 loop is CTSSLKGQGDTEAFF. Here the CDR3 DNA reads TGTACCAGCAGCTTGAAGGGACAGGGGGACACTGAAGCTTTCTTT.

This clonotype has more than one count but fewer than ten. This chain uses TRBV4-1 with TRBJ2-1; a weak D match, TRBD2 (5 bases). The CDR3 loop spans 14 amino acids. Deletions cut 4 bases from V and 5 bases from J, with 12 bases between. Germline lookup yields CDR1 MGHRA and CDR2 YSYEKL. The CDR3 coding sequence is TGCGCCAGCAGCCGAGGGCCTCCCGACAATGAGCAGTTCTTC. This codes for CASSRGPPDNEQFF.

The V and J genes are TRBV28 and TRBJ2-1; 13 bases fit TRBD2. With 4 bases clipped from V and 8 bases from J, the junction kept 8 bases outside the gene matches. The germline V gene has CDR1 MDHEN and CDR2 SYDVKM. The CDR3 consists of 16 residues. CDR3 coding DNA: TGTGCCAGCAGTTCCGGACTAGCGGGAGAGGACGATGAGCAGTTCTTC. Protein: CASSSGLAGEDDEQFF.

This clonotype was seen a handful of times. The rearrangement uses TRBV2 and TRBJ2-3; tentative D call: TRBD2 (6 bases). The CDR3 contains 14 residues. Germline assignment: CDR1 SNHLY and CDR2 FYNNEI. Between the trimmed V and J ends, which lost 10 bases and 2 bases, there was a span of 16 bases. In DNA, the CDR3 is TGTGCCAACTGGGGGGACCCAGACACAGATACGCAGTATTTT. Translation: CANWGDPDTDTQYF. Drawing the rest from reference TRBV2 and TRBJ2-3, the complete variable domain is EPEVTQTPSHQVTQMGQEVILRCVPISNHLYFYWYRQILGQKVEFLVSFYNNEISEKSEIFDDQFSVERPDGSNFTLKIRSTKLEDSAMYFCANWGDPDTDTQYFGPGTRLTVL.

The V call is TRBV7-3, the J call TRBJ2-5; 13 bases fit TRBD2. The CDR3 extends over 15 amino acids. The V and J ends lost 5 bases and 5 bases, in that order; junction bases with no gene match: 5. Per the germline V gene, CDR1 is SGHTA and CDR2 is FQGTGA. The CDR3 DNA reads TGTGCCAGCAGCCTTGGACTAGCGGGAGACGAGACCCAGTACTTC. Translating it yields CASSLGLAGDETQYF.

V usage is TRBV19 and J usage is TRBJ1-2; D remains ambiguous. This CDR3 comprises 14 residues. The V gene's germline CDR1 is LNHDA and CDR2 SQIVND (reference sequence). Trimming left V 3 bases short and J 5 bases short, with 13 bases between. DNA of the CDR3: TGTGCCAGTAGTATGGCAAGCCCCTATTATGGCTACACCTTC. Encoded protein: CASSMASPYYGYTF. Full variable domain (remainder filled in from reference TRBV19 and TRBJ1-2): DGGITQSPKYLFRKEGQNVTLSCEQNLNHDAMYWYRQDPGQGLRLIYYSQIVNDFQKGDIAEGYSVSREKKESFPLTVTSAQKNPTAFYLCASSMASPYYGYTFGSGTRLTVV.

This clonotype occurred a few times. The chain couples TRBV20-1 to TRBJ1-6, with TRBD1 as a possible D gene (6 bases). Trimming took off 3 bases at V and 7 bases at J, with 13 bases between the two ends. This CDR3 has 14 residues. The germline CDR1 and CDR2 sequences are DFQATT and SNEGSKA (reference sequence). The CDR3 reads CSASRGAENSPLHF. In DNA, the CDR3 is TGCAGTGCTAGCAGGGGAGCGGAAAATTCACCCCTCCACTTT.